The clone carrying this T cell receptor beta chain turned up a few times. The data belong to a study of cytomegalovirus exposure and HLA in healthy donors. In the study overall: Samples from HLA-typed donors yielded about 85 million unique TCRs in an early data release. The study placed over 65% of its approximately 380 genotyped donors in the Caucasian-associated ancestry cluster.

The CDR3 is 15 residues long. Trimming cost V 3 bases and J 1 base, with 12 bases left between them. Looked up from germline, CDR1 is MDHEN and CDR2 is SYDVKM. The study ran its PCR with 60 Vbeta and 13 Jbeta primers. Profiled with immunoSEQ multiplex PCR; TCRdb holds only in-frame clones, not every one. The table has some 120,000 clones, more than 65% seen once. This chain links TRBV28 with TRBJ1-1, with D perhaps TRBD1 (5 bases). Sequencing was done on a sample of PBMCs. This TCR came from a man between 18 and 29 years old in good health and CMV-seronegative. CDR3 in amino acids: CASSLGGSGNTEAFF. CDR3 sequence (DNA): TGTGCCAGCAGTTTGGGGGGATCCGGGAACACTGAAGCTTTCTTT.